Listed here are 13 T cell receptor beta chains from one sample, sequenced in a study of cytomegalovirus exposure and HLA in healthy donors. Amplification used 60 Vbeta primers and 13 Jbeta primers. Profiled with immunoSEQ multiplex PCR; TCRdb holds only in-frame clones, not every one. The table lists roughly 120,000 clones, approximately 69% of them singletons. Sequencing was done on a sample of PBMCs. The receptors shown here come from a woman aged 40 to 50 in good health and CMV-seropositive.

By frequency in the sample, this clone is medium-sized. This chain uses TRBV15 with TRBJ2-7, with 8 bases lining up with TRBD1. CDR1 and CDR2 from the germline V gene are LNHNV and YYDKDF (reference sequence). This CDR3 comprises 15 residues. The J segment lost 4 bases and the V segment lost 6 bases, leaving 11 bases of the junction unmatched. For the CDR3, the DNA is TGTGCCACCAGGGAAGAGGGGACAGGATTATACGAGCAGTACTTC. It is translated as CATREEGTGLYEQYF.

CDR3 sequence reads: CASSLGTVASGSTGEQFF. The CDR3 DNA is TGTGCCAGCAGCTTGGGCACCGTGGCTAGCGGGAGTACAGGGGAGCAGTTCTTC. V and J are TRBV7-8 and TRBJ2-1; 10 nucleotides agree with TRBD2. V gave up 3 bases and J gave up 10 bases; unmatched junction bases: 18. This CDR3 is 18 amino acids long. Germline lookup yields CDR1 SGHVS and CDR2 FQNEAQ.

V gene TRBV20-1 combines with J gene TRBJ2-7, with a weak D call TRBD2 (5 bases). Germline CDR1 is DFQATT and CDR2 is SNEGSKA (reference sequence). CDR3 length equals 11 residues. The germline V and J ends were trimmed by 7 bases and 0 bases, with 7 bases remaining between them. This CDR3 is CSGTPSYEQYF. CDR3 nucleotides: TGCAGTGGGACTCCCTCCTACGAGCAGTACTTC.

V and J are TRBV7-9 and TRBJ2-3; the D gene is possibly TRBD2 (6 bases). The germline gives CDR1 SEHNR, CDR2 FQNEAQ (reference sequence). The length of the CDR3 is 14 residues. Trimming took 1 base from V and 4 from J, leaving 9 bases between them. CDR3 sequence reads: CASSLGLVADTQYF. CDR3 in DNA: TGTGCCAGCAGCTTAGGACTAGTGGCAGATACGCAGTATTTT.

This clone was recorded a few times. This chain uses TRBV6-5 with TRBJ2-7; TRBD1 agrees at 7 bases. The V gene's germline CDR1 is MNHEY and CDR2 SVGAGI. There are 15 residues in the CDR3. Trimming took 6 bases from V and 5 from J; bases not matched to a gene: 13. CDR3 in DNA: TGTGCCAGCAGCTATCCAAGGGGGACAGCCAACGAGCAGTACTTC. Its translation is CASSYPRGTANEQYF.

CDR3 nucleotides: TGTGCCAGCAGCCAAGAGAGTCGGGACTATGGCTACACCTTC. Its translation is CASSQESRDYGYTF. The gene calls are TRBV4-2 and TRBJ1-2; unclear D gene. Germline-derived CDR1 and CDR2 are LGHNA and YNFKEQ. This CDR3 is 14 amino acids long. Between the trimmed V and J ends, which lost 0 bases and 3 bases, there was a span of 8 bases.

This clone was detected only a few times. V usage is TRBV2 and J usage is TRBJ1-6; no clear D gene. Trimming stripped 0 bases from V and 15 bases from J, with 15 bases between. Germline loops: CDR1 SNHLY, CDR2 FYNNEI. CDR3 size: 14 residues. The CDR3: CASSEATDTDLLHF. CDR3 DNA sequence: TGTGCCAGCAGTGAAGCGACTGATACTGACCTCCTCCACTTT.

V gene TRBV28 combines with J gene TRBJ1-1, with TRBD1 matching 10 bases. The CDR3 contains 13 residues. The V segment lost 5 bases and the J segment 7 bases; nucleotides outside the gene matches: 4. Germline V gene lookup returns CDR1 MDHEN and CDR2 SYDVKM. This CDR3 is CASSPGQGFEAFF. DNA for the CDR3: TGTGCCAGCAGTCCGGGACAGGGGTTTGAAGCTTTCTTT.

The chain is built from TRBV6-6 and TRBJ1-4; D might be TRBD1 (5 bases). Per germline, CDR1 MNHNY and CDR2 SVGAGI (reference sequence). The CDR3 spans 16 residues. Trimming removed 2 bases from V and 7 bases from J, with 17 bases in between. The CDR3: CASSYGKGALAEKLFF. The CDR3 DNA reads TGTGCCAGCAGTTACGGAAAAGGGGCGCTGGCTGAAAAACTGTTTTTT.

This sequence joins TRBV18 and TRBJ2-7; TRBD2 aligns across 11 bases. The trim removed 5 bases at V and 3 bases at J, leaving 9 bases unmatched. The germline CDR1 and CDR2 sequences are KGHSH and LQKENI. The CDR3 runs 16 residues. CDR3 nucleotide sequence: TGTGCCAGCTCAGGGACTAGCGGCCTTTGGAGCTACGAGCAGTACTTC. This gives the protein CASSGTSGLWSYEQYF.

For the CDR3, the DNA is TGCGCCAGCAGGAGCTGGGACAGGGGGCGCGAGAGCTATGGCTACACCTTC. Protein product: CASRSWDRGRESYGYTF. V and J are TRBV10-2 and TRBJ1-2; TRBD1 agrees at 12 bases. CDR3 length: 17 residues. Germline assignment: CDR1 WSHSY and CDR2 SAAADI. V lost 6 bases to trimming and J lost 4 bases; unmatched junction nucleotides: 12.

The chain couples TRBV7-2 to TRBJ1-2, with a possible D match to TRBD1 (6 bases). This CDR3 has 13 residues. V dropped 5 bases and J dropped 4 bases, with 11 bases sitting between them. The V gene's germline CDR1 is SGHTA and CDR2 FQGNSA. The CDR3 loop is CASSLDSFYGYTF. The CDR3 coding sequence is TGTGCCAGCAGCCTGGACAGCTTCTATGGCTACACCTTC.

The chain uses TRBV4-3 and TRBJ2-1, with D unclear. V was shortened by 0 bases and J by 0 bases, with 9 bases between the two germline ends. The CDR3 extends over 16 amino acids. Germline V lookup: CDR1 LGHNA, CDR2 YSLEER. The CDR3 region has the DNA TGCGCCAGCAGCCAAGATCTGAAGAGCTCCTACAATGAGCAGTTCTTC. Translation: CASSQDLKSSYNEQFF.